The 2 T cell receptor beta chains listed next were all sequenced from one sample in a study of blood T cell repertoires in COVID-19 (TCRdb year 2020). Receptors were amplified or captured by the immunoSEQ multiplex PCR assay. The table comes from immuneACCESS by way of TCRdb, which keeps in-frame sequences with V and J called. Part of the clones is missing from these tables; in studies checked, under half for an unresolved V gene and the rest for unknown reasons. This sample gives approximately 98,000 clones in total; just over 85% of them show up just once. 2% to 2.5% of the sample is in the top ten clones. Sequencing used peripheral blood. The receptors here all came from a human donor in a cohort sampled during active COVID-19.

J is TRBJ2-5 and V is TRBV29-1; possibly TRBD2 for D (7 bases). This CDR3 region has 11 residues. CDR1 and CDR2 (germline): SQVTM, ANQGSEA. V lost 4 bases, J lost 5 bases, and 8 bases lay in between. The CDR3: CSVAGGETQYF. Here the CDR3 DNA reads TGCAGCGTTGCGGGGGGCGAGACCCAGTACTTC.

The chain combines TRBV7-8 with TRBJ2-1; TRBD1 matches at 11 bases. This CDR3 contains 15 residues. Germline values: CDR1 SGHVS, CDR2 FQNEAQ. With V trimmed by 4 bases and J by 5 bases, 4 bases remained unmatched. As DNA, the CDR3 is TGTGCCAGCAGCTCCCGGGACAGGGGGAACAATGAGCAGTTCTTC. Protein product: CASSSRDRGNNEQFF.